This T cell receptor (beta chain) was identified in a study of T-cell reconstitution after alpha-beta-depleted transplantation in children. Trimming cost V 0 bases and J 7 bases; bases outside gene matches: 12. This CDR3 has 17 amino acids. Unique molecular identifiers featured in how the TCRbeta library was prepared. MiXCR was run by TCRdb on the PCR reads, yielding one entry per CDR3 protein. The sample yields some 500,000 distinct CDR3 sequences, around 17% seen once. This receptor was identified in a human donor who donated a stem cell graft to a child with acute lymphoblastic leukemia. J is TRBJ2-7 and V is TRBV12-3 or TRBV12-4, with TRBD1 matching over 10 bases. The sequences come from PBMCs from the stem cell graft donor, collected from the stem cell graft. The DNA of the CDR3 is TGTGCCAGCAGTTTAGCGCCGCCCGGGACAGGGGCGTGGGAGCAGTACTTC. Its protein is CASSLAPPGTGAWEQYF.